This T cell receptor beta chain was documented in a study of blood T cell repertoires in COVID-19. Method: immunoSEQ multiplex PCR; TCRdb's copy keeps in-frame clones and lacks some. The sample holds hundreds of thousands of clones, about 87% seen once. The length of the CDR3 is 14 residues. The germline V gene encodes CDR1 SGDLS and CDR2 YYNGEE. With V trimmed by 0 bases and J by 4 bases, 0 bases remained unmatched. This clone showed up just a few times. Additional DNA sequences in this sample encode the identical CDR3. The chain carries TRBV9 and TRBJ1-3; 8 nucleotides match TRBD1. The TCR originated in a woman aged 45-60 years with COVID-19, enrolled during active disease. Sequencing was done on a sample of peripheral blood. The chain's CDR3 is CASSVGTGGNTIYF. Written as DNA, the CDR3 is TGTGCCAGCAGCGTAGGGACAGGGGGAAACACCATATATTTT.